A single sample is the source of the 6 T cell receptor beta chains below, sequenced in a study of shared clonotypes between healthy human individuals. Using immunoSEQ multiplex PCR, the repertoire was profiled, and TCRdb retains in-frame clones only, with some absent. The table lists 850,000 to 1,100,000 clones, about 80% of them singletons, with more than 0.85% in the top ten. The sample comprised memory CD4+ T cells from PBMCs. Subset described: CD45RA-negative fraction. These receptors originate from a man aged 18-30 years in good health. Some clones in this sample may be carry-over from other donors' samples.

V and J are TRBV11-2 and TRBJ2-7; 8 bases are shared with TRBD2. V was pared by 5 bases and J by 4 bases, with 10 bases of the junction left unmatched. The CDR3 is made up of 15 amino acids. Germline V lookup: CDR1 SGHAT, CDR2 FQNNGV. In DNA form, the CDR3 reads TGTGCCAGCAGCAATAGCGGGACAACATCTTACGAGCAGTACTTC. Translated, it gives CASSNSGTTSYEQYF.

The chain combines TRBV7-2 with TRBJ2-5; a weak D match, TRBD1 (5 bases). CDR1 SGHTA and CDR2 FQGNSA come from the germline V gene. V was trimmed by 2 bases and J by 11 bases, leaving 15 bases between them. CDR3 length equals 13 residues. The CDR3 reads CASSLQQGWDQYF. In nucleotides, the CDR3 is TGTGCCAGCAGCTTACAGCAGGGTTGGGATCAGTACTTC. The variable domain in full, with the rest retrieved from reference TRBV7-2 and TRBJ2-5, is GAGVSQSPSNKVTEKGKDVELRCDPISGHTALYWYRQSLGQGLEFLIYFQGNSAPDKSGLPSDRFSAERTGGSVSTLTIQRTQQEDSAVYLCASSLQQGWDQYFGPGTRLLVL.

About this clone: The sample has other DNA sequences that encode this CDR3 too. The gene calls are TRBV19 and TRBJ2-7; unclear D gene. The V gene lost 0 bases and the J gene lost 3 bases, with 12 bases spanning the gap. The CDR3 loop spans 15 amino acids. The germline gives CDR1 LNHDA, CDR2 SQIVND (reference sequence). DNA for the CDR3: TGTGCCAGTAGTATAGATTCACAGCAGAACTACGAGCAGTACTTC. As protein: CASSIDSQQNYEQYF.

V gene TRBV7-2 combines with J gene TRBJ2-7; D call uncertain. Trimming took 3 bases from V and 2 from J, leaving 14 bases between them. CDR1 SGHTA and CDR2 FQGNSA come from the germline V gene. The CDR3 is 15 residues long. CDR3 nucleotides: TGTGCCAGCAGCTTCTCACGGGCAGGCCCCTACGAGCAGTACTTC. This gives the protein CASSFSRAGPYEQYF. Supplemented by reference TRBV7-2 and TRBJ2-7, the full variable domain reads GAGVSQSPSNKVTEKGKDVELRCDPISGHTALYWYRQSLGQGLEFLIYFQGNSAPDKSGLPSDRFSAERTGGSVSTLTIQRTQQEDSAVYLCASSFSRAGPYEQYFGPGTRLTVT.

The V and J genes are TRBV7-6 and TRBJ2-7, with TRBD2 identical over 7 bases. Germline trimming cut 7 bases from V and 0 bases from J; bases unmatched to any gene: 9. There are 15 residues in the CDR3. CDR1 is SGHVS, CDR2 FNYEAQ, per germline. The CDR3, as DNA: TGTGCCAGCACCTCCCAGGGAGGGAGCTCCTACGAGCAGTACTTC. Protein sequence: CASTSQGGSSYEQYF.

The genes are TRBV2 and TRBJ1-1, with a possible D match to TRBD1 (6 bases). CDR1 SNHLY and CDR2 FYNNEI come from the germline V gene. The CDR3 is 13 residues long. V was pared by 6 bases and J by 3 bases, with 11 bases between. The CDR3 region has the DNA TGTGCCAGCAGCCTACAGGGCTACACTGAAGCTTTCTTT. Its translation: CASSLQGYTEAFF.